This T cell receptor beta chain originates from a study of blood T cells in healthy people across ages. Per sample, a minimum of 7 million PBMCs were isolated. Each sample yielded at least 5 micrograms of PBMC total RNA. Then a second PCR, running roughly 7 to 11 cycles, was carried out with a sample-barcoded 5' primer and a J-beta primer mix. MiXCR was run by TCRdb on the 5' RACE reads, yielding one entry per CDR3 protein. The sample has over a million distinct CDR3 sequences; approximately 39% are singletons. The length of the CDR3 is 12 residues. Per germline, CDR1 SGDLS and CDR2 YYNGEE. J was trimmed by 7 bases and V by 3 bases; bases with no gene match: 2.

This chain joins TRBV9 and TRBJ2-3; 7 bases line up with TRBD1. The receptor's source is a young woman in good health. Sequencing input: blood. In nucleotides, the CDR3 is TGTGCCAGCAGCGGACAGGGATATACGCAGTATTTT. Encoded protein: CASSGQGYTQYF. The variable domain in full, with the rest retrieved from reference TRBV9 and TRBJ2-3, is DSGVTQTPKHLITATGQRVTLRCSPRSGDLSVYWYQQSLDQGLQFLIQYYNGEERAKGNILERFSAQQFPDLHSELNLSSLELGDSALYFCASSGQGYTQYFGPGTRLTVL.